Listed here are 10 T cell receptor beta chains from one sample, sequenced in a study of blood T cell repertoires in COVID-19. Repertoires were generated with immunoSEQ multiplex PCR, while TCRdb's copy carries only in-frame clones and drops some. Here the sample spans hundreds of thousands of clones, 70% to 90% being singletons. What was sequenced was peripheral blood. Every receptor here comes from a woman aged 30 to 39 with active or convalescent COVID-19.

The chain combines TRBV27 with TRBJ1-1, with D hard to call. Germline assignment: CDR1 MNHEY and CDR2 SMNVEV (reference sequence). The CDR3 has 14 amino acids. Trimming shortened V by 2 bases and J by 1 base, and 8 bases separated the two germline ends. CDR3 bases: TGTGCCAGCAGTTTAGTTCCAGGGAACACTGAAGCTTTCTTT. Protein: CASSLVPGNTEAFF.

The CDR3 sequence: CASSWGGRQPNEKLFF. CDR3 sequence (DNA): TGTGCCAGCAGCTGGGGAGGGAGACAACCTAATGAAAAACTGTTTTTT. This chain joins TRBV5-4 and TRBJ1-4; D unresolved. Germline loops: CDR1 SGHNT, CDR2 YYREEE (reference sequence). The V gene lost 3 bases and the J gene lost 3 bases, with 15 bases spanning the gap. CDR3 length: 16 amino acids.

This chain uses TRBV6-6 with TRBJ1-2; D remains unclear. The CDR3 is 11 amino acids. V lost 8 bases to trimming and J lost 6 bases, with 10 bases between them. From germline, CDR1 is MNHNY and CDR2 SVGAGI (reference sequence). DNA of the CDR3: TGTGCCAGCGGACTGGGGAATGGCTACACCTTC. Its translation: CASGLGNGYTF.

V gene TRBV11-2 combines with J gene TRBJ1-1; D call uncertain. Trimming stripped 2 bases from V and 4 bases from J, with 11 bases between. Germline V gene sequence: CDR1 SGHAT, CDR2 FQNNGV. This CDR3 spans 14 amino acids. Here the CDR3 DNA reads TGTGCCAGCAGCTTATCCCCTGAGGGCACTGAAGCTTTCTTT. It codes for CASSLSPEGTEAFF.

This chain connects TRBV2 to TRBJ1-1; D ambiguous. The CDR3 has 13 residues. Trimming took off 4 bases at V and 4 bases at J, with 10 bases between the two ends. The V gene's germline CDR1 is SNHLY and CDR2 FYNNEI. The CDR3 is CASSGNGVTEAFF. DNA of the CDR3: TGTGCCAGCAGTGGGAATGGAGTCACTGAAGCTTTCTTT.

V and J are TRBV7-8 and TRBJ2-5; 12 bases align to TRBD2. This CDR3 has 17 amino acids. In germline, CDR1 is SGHVS, CDR2 FQNEAQ. The ends lost 0 bases at V and 4 bases at J; junction bases unmatched: 6. The CDR3, as DNA: TGTGCCAGCAGCTTAGCCTGGACTAGCGGGGCGGGAGAGACCCAGTACTTC. Encoded protein: CASSLAWTSGAGETQYF.

This sequence joins TRBV9 and TRBJ2-5; 7 bases fit TRBD1. The CDR3 is 15 amino acids. The ends lost 0 bases at V and 2 bases at J; junction bases unmatched: 4. Per the germline V gene, CDR1 is SGDLS and CDR2 is YYNGEE. CDR3 loop: CASSVAGTVQETQYF. Here the CDR3 DNA reads TGTGCCAGCAGCGTAGCGGGGACAGTACAAGAGACCCAGTACTTC.

For the CDR3, the DNA is TGCGCCAGCAGTCAAGGGACAGGGTTTCGGGAAAAACTGTTTTTT. This codes for CASSQGTGFREKLFF. The chain joins TRBV23-1 to TRBJ1-4, with TRBD1 identical over 9 bases. TRBV23-1 is classed as an ORF, of uncertain function. Trimming cost V 2 bases and J 8 bases; bases outside gene matches: 6. This CDR3 region has 15 residues.

V usage is TRBV11-2 and J usage is TRBJ2-5, with a weak D call TRBD2 (5 bases). Trimming took 3 bases from V and 5 from J, leaving 13 bases between them. The CDR3 runs 14 residues. Germline lookup yields CDR1 SGHAT and CDR2 FQNNGV. The CDR3 loop is CASSLDFGVETQYF. In DNA form, the CDR3 reads TGTGCCAGCAGCTTGGATTTCGGGGTGGAGACCCAGTACTTC.

The chain combines TRBV7-2 with TRBJ2-7, with a possible D match to TRBD1 (6 bases). The V gene's germline CDR1 is SGHTA and CDR2 FQGNSA. The CDR3 spans 16 residues. Trimming removed 1 base at V and 2 bases at J, with 15 bases between. CDR3 bases: TGTGCCAGCAGCTTAGATCCTCCGGGACAAACCTACGAGCAGTACTTC. Amino acid sequence: CASSLDPPGQTYEQYF.